A selection of T cell receptor beta chains follows, all from one sample in a study of shared clonotypes between healthy human individuals. Only in-frame clones appear in the TCRdb table, and some are missing; sequencing was by immunoSEQ multiplex PCR. The table includes about 2.3 million clones, around 90% detected once. Sequenced sample: naive CD4+ T cells from PBMCs. The receptors were gathered from a man younger than 35 in good health. Some clones in this sample may be carry-over from other donors' samples. Both conserved end residues are part of each CDR3. Each record gives: clone size, V gene, D gene, J gene, CDR3 protein, CDR3 DNA. D genes are given only for firm matches. Some rows have no size entry. The others give once, few or many, or a class for an expanded clone.

clone size: NA; V gene: TRBV27; D gene: NA; J gene: TRBJ2-7; CDR3 protein: CASSLSGRGTYHEQYF; CDR3 DNA: TGTGCCAGCAGTTTGAGCGGCAGGGGAACTTACCACGAGCAGTACTTC
clone size: few; V gene: TRBV7-2; D gene: TRBD1; J gene: TRBJ1-5; CDR3 protein: CASSILGQGGQPQHF; CDR3 DNA: TGTGCCAGCAGCATACTCGGACAGGGGGGTCAGCCCCAGCATTTT
clone size: NA; V gene: TRBV4-1; D gene: TRBD2; J gene: TRBJ2-7; CDR3 protein: CASSPVAGAPIAEQYF; CDR3 DNA: TGCGCCAGCAGCCCCGTTGCGGGAGCCCCCATCGCGGAGCAGTACTTC
clone size: NA; V gene: TRBV7-2; D gene: NA; J gene: TRBJ2-7; CDR3 protein: CASSYGSGEQYF; CDR3 DNA: TGTGCCAGCAGCTACGGGAGCGGTGAGCAGTACTTC
clone size: NA; V gene: TRBV19; D gene: TRBD1; J gene: TRBJ2-7; CDR3 protein: CASSSGQGPYEQYF; CDR3 DNA: TGTGCCAGTAGTAGCGGACAGGGGCCCTACGAGCAGTACTTC
clone size: NA; V gene: TRBV30; D gene: NA; J gene: TRBJ2-1; CDR3 protein: CAWSPLILHNEQFF; CDR3 DNA: TGTGCCTGGAGTCCCCTCATACTGCACAATGAGCAGTTCTTC
clone size: NA; V gene: TRBV15; D gene: NA; J gene: TRBJ1-4; CDR3 protein: CATSRGRGQRATNEKLFF; CDR3 DNA: TGTGCCACCAGCAGGGGTCGCGGACAGCGTGCAACTAATGAAAAACTGTTTTTT
clone size: once; V gene: TRBV28; D gene: TRBD1; J gene: TRBJ1-1; CDR3 protein: CASGLGQGRYTEAFF; CDR3 DNA: TGTGCCAGCGGCCTCGGACAGGGAAGATACACTGAAGCTTTCTTT
clone size: NA; V gene: TRBV7-2; D gene: NA; J gene: TRBJ2-6; CDR3 protein: CASSLTRPPGANVLTF; CDR3 DNA: TGTGCCAGCAGCTTAACCCGACCGCCTGGGGCCAACGTCCTGACTTTC
clone size: NA; V gene: TRBV7-9; D gene: NA; J gene: TRBJ1-5; CDR3 protein: CASSQSGDQPQHF; CDR3 DNA: TGTGCCAGCAGCCAGTCCGGGGATCAGCCCCAGCATTTT
clone size: NA; V gene: TRBV5-1; D gene: TRBD2; J gene: TRBJ2-3; CDR3 protein: CASSTRTSGDTDTQYF; CDR3 DNA: TGCGCCAGCAGCACCCGGACTAGCGGGGACACAGATACGCAGTATTTT
clone size: NA; V gene: TRBV9; D gene: TRBD2; J gene: TRBJ2-1; CDR3 protein: CASSGDRTSGTTLGIYNEQFF; CDR3 DNA: TGTGCCAGCAGCGGAGACAGGACTAGCGGGACTACACTAGGGATATACAATGAGCAGTTCTTC
clone size: NA; V gene: TRBV11-1; D gene: TRBD1; J gene: TRBJ2-6; CDR3 protein: CASSLEQGASVSGANVLTF; CDR3 DNA: TGTGCCAGCAGCTTAGAACAGGGGGCTTCAGTATCTGGGGCCAACGTCCTGACTTTC
clone size: once; V gene: TRBV28; D gene: NA; J gene: TRBJ1-5; CDR3 protein: CASSFRVLGVNQPQHF; CDR3 DNA: TGTGCCAGCAGTTTCCGTGTATTGGGGGTCAATCAGCCCCAGCATTTT
clone size: NA; V gene: TRBV6-1; D gene: TRBD1; J gene: TRBJ1-2; CDR3 protein: CASSDSLKQGWDNYGYTF; CDR3 DNA: TGTGCCAGCAGTGATTCCCTCAAACAGGGGTGGGATAACTATGGCTACACCTTC
clone size: once; V gene: TRBV10-2; D gene: TRBD2; J gene: TRBJ2-3; CDR3 protein: CASTLGVGRADTQYF; CDR3 DNA: TGCGCCAGCACTTTGGGGGTCGGGAGGGCAGATACGCAGTATTTT
clone size: NA; V gene: TRBV10-3; D gene: NA; J gene: TRBJ1-3; CDR3 protein: CAISEGQVSGNTIYF; CDR3 DNA: TGTGCCATCAGTGAGGGGCAGGTCTCTGGAAACACCATATATTTT
clone size: NA; V gene: TRBV7-9; D gene: TRBD1; J gene: TRBJ1-1; CDR3 protein: CASSSTGTGAPEAFF; CDR3 DNA: TGTGCCAGCAGTTCAACCGGGACAGGGGCACCTGAAGCTTTCTTT
clone size: few; V gene: TRBV10-3; D gene: NA; J gene: TRBJ1-2; CDR3 protein: CAISGVEEYGYTF; CDR3 DNA: TGTGCCATCAGTGGGGTCGAGGAATATGGCTACACCTTC
clone size: NA; V gene: TRBV28; D gene: NA; J gene: TRBJ1-1; CDR3 protein: CASSHARSTEAFF; CDR3 DNA: TGTGCCAGCAGCCATGCGAGGAGCACTGAAGCTTTCTTT
clone size: NA; V gene: TRBV18; D gene: NA; J gene: TRBJ2-3; CDR3 protein: CASSPPLAGTDTQYF; CDR3 DNA: TGTGCCAGCTCACCACCTTTAGCAGGCACAGATACGCAGTATTTT
clone size: NA; V gene: TRBV28; D gene: TRBD1; J gene: TRBJ1-2; CDR3 protein: CATKNRGLYGYTF; CDR3 DNA: TGTGCTACGAAAAACAGGGGGCTCTATGGCTACACCTTC
clone size: NA; V gene: TRBV25-1; D gene: TRBD1; J gene: TRBJ1-6; CDR3 protein: CASSYRQGANSPLHF; CDR3 DNA: TGTGCCAGCAGCTACAGACAGGGGGCGAATTCACCCCTCCACTTT
clone size: NA; V gene: TRBV6-1; D gene: NA; J gene: TRBJ2-6; CDR3 protein: CASNVYSGANVLTF; CDR3 DNA: TGTGCCAGCAATGTTTACTCTGGGGCCAACGTCCTGACTTTC
clone size: NA; V gene: TRBV7-2; D gene: TRBD2; J gene: TRBJ2-3; CDR3 protein: CASSLGTSGLTDTQYF; CDR3 DNA: TGTGCCAGCAGCTTAGGGACTAGCGGCCTCACAGATACGCAGTATTTT
clone size: NA; V gene: TRBV4-2; D gene: TRBD1; J gene: TRBJ1-3; CDR3 protein: CASSQAGTGGNTIYF; CDR3 DNA: TGTGCCAGCAGCCAAGCCGGGACAGGGGGAAACACCATATATTTT
clone size: NA; V gene: TRBV11-2; D gene: NA; J gene: TRBJ2-2; CDR3 protein: CASSRLEGRRAGELFF; CDR3 DNA: TGTGCCAGCAGCCGCCTGGAGGGAAGGAGGGCCGGGGAGCTGTTTTTT
clone size: NA; V gene: TRBV7-2; D gene: NA; J gene: TRBJ2-5; CDR3 protein: CASSSGPQETQYF; CDR3 DNA: TGTGCCAGCAGCTCGGGGCCCCAAGAGACCCAGTACTTC
clone size: once; V gene: TRBV28; D gene: NA; J gene: TRBJ1-3; CDR3 protein: CASSLGAAGRNTIYF; CDR3 DNA: TGTGCCAGCAGTTTAGGAGCGGCAGGGCGAAACACCATATATTTT
clone size: once; V gene: TRBV4-1; D gene: TRBD2; J gene: TRBJ2-7; CDR3 protein: CASSQDQASGIYEQYF; CDR3 DNA: TGCGCCAGCAGCCAAGATCAGGCTAGCGGGATCTACGAGCAGTACTTC
clone size: NA; V gene: TRBV15; D gene: TRBD2; J gene: TRBJ2-2; CDR3 protein: CATSRERLAGNTGELFF; CDR3 DNA: TGTGCCACCAGCAGAGAGCGACTAGCGGGGAACACCGGGGAGCTGTTTTTT
clone size: NA; V gene: TRBV11-3; D gene: NA; J gene: TRBJ2-3; CDR3 protein: CASSSGLTTNPTDTQYF; CDR3 DNA: TGTGCCAGCAGCTCCGGACTAACTACTAACCCCACAGATACGCAGTATTTT